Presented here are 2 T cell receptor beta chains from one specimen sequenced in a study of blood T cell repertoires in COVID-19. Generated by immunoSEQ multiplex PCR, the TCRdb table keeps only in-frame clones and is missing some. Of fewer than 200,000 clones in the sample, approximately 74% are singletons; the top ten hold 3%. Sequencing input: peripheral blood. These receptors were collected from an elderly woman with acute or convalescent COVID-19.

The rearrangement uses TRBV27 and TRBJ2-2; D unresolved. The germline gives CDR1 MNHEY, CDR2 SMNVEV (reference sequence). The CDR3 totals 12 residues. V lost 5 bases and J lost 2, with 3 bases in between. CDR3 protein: CASSLNTGELFF. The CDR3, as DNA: TGTGCCAGCAGTCTCAACACCGGGGAGCTGTTTTTT.

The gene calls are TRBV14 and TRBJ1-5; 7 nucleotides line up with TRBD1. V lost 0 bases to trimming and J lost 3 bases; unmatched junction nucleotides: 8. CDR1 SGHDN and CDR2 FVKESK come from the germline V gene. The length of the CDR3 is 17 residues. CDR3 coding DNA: TGTGCCAGCAGCCAAGACGATCCACAGGGGTCCAATCAGCCCCAGCATTTT. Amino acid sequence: CASSQDDPQGSNQPQHF.